The next 31 T cell receptor beta chains were all read from a single sample in a study of T cell changes during pregnancy in multiple sclerosis. Method: immunoSEQ multiplex PCR; TCRdb's copy keeps in-frame clones and lacks some. Among tens of thousands of clones, just under 95% were seen once, and the ten largest hold roughly 0.7%. This material consisted of CD4+ T cells from peripheral blood mononuclear cells, taken in the first trimester of pregnancy. The receptors were gathered from a female donor with multiple sclerosis, enrolled in a pregnancy study.

CDR3 nucleotides: TGTGCCAGCAGTTTGTCACACCGCAATCAGCCCCAGCATTTT. This translates into CASSLSHRNQPQHF. The chain combines TRBV28 with TRBJ1-5; D unresolved. The CDR3 loop spans 14 amino acids. Trimming shortened V by 3 bases and J by 2 bases, and 8 bases separated the two germline ends. Looked up from germline, CDR1 is MDHEN and CDR2 is SYDVKM.

The chain combines TRBV7-2 with TRBJ2-1; 12 positions agree with TRBD2. This CDR3 has 19 amino acids. Germline V gene sequence: CDR1 SGHTA, CDR2 FQGNSA. V was pared by 5 bases and J by 1 base, with 12 bases of the junction left unmatched. CDR3 in amino acids: CASSAPGTSGLRSYNEQFF. DNA of the CDR3: TGTGCCAGCAGCGCCCCCGGGACTAGCGGGTTACGTTCCTACAATGAGCAGTTCTTC.

The chain combines TRBV5-1 with TRBJ2-1; 7 nucleotides line up with TRBD2. After removal of 4 bases from V and 5 bases from J, the junction contained 3 bases not matched to a gene. Looked up from germline, CDR1 is SGHRS and CDR2 is YFSETQ. The CDR3 runs to 13 residues. CDR3 nucleotides: TGCGCCAGCAGCCGGGACTACAACAATGAGCAGTTCTTC. Amino acids: CASSRDYNNEQFF.

The chain employs TRBV19 and TRBJ2-6; D is ambiguous. The CDR3 consists of 15 residues. V was pared by 3 bases and J by 0 bases, with 6 bases between. The germline V gene encodes CDR1 LNHDA and CDR2 SQIVND (reference sequence). This CDR3 is CASSIPRSGANVLTF. CDR3 DNA sequence: TGTGCCAGTAGTATCCCCCGCTCTGGGGCCAACGTCCTGACTTTC.

The rearrangement links TRBV25-1 to TRBJ1-4; possibly TRBD1 for D (5 bases). The CDR3 has 16 amino acids. CDR1 is MGHDK and CDR2 is SYGVNS in the germline V gene. V lost 1 base to trimming and J lost 6 bases, with 15 bases between them. In DNA form, the CDR3 reads TGTGCCAGCAGTGAATTCCGGCAGAGACAGTATGAAAAACTGTTTTTT. It specifies CASSEFRQRQYEKLFF.

The rearrangement joins TRBV18 to TRBJ2-7; D possibly corresponds to TRBD2 (6 bases). V lost 3 bases and J lost 6, with 21 bases in between. This CDR3 contains 16 residues. From germline, CDR1 is KGHSH and CDR2 LQKENI. Here the CDR3 DNA reads TGTGCCAGCTCACCCCTTAGCGGCGGGGAGACCGGCGAGCAGTACTTC. Amino acids: CASSPLSGGETGEQYF. The whole variable domain, remainder taken from reference TRBV18 and TRBJ2-7, is NAGVMQNPRHLVRRRGQEARLRCSPMKGHSHVYWYRQLPEEGLKFMVYLQKENIIDESGMPKERFSAEFPKEGPSILRIQQVVRGDSAAYFCASSPLSGGETGEQYFGPGTRLTVT.

The rearrangement uses TRBV2 and TRBJ2-2; 7 bases agree with TRBD1. V dropped 1 base and J dropped 1; count of bases not matched to a gene: 3. CDR1 is SNHLY, CDR2 FYNNEI, per germline. The CDR3 is made up of 16 amino acids. CDR3 coding DNA: TGTGCCAGCAGTGAAGTAAGGACAGGGAACACCGGGGAGCTGTTTTTT. The encoded protein is CASSEVRTGNTGELFF.

The chain has TRBV9 and TRBJ2-1; 12 positions match TRBD2. Losses at the gene ends were 4 bases for V and 4 bases for J; bases not matched to a gene: 3. Germline CDR1 and CDR2: SGDLS and YYNGEE. This CDR3 is built from 15 residues. CDR3 sequence reads: CASSRLAGVYNEQFF. CDR3 bases: TGTGCCAGCAGCCGACTAGCGGGAGTGTACAATGAGCAGTTCTTC.

V and J are TRBV5-1 and TRBJ2-7; TRBD2 aligns across 11 bases. The CDR3 totals 14 residues. The junction had 3 bases not matched to a gene; V was cut back by 3 bases and J by 4 bases. Germline-derived CDR1 and CDR2 are SGHRS and YFSETQ. In nucleotides, the CDR3 is TGCGCCAGCAGCTCACTAGCGGGAGATTACGAGCAGTACTTC. Protein: CASSSLAGDYEQYF.

This chain uses TRBV28 with TRBJ1-2; a possible D gene is TRBD1 (6 bases). This CDR3 spans 13 amino acids. With 4 bases removed from V and 8 bases from J, the gap between germline ends came to 14 bases. CDR1 is MDHEN and CDR2 is SYDVKM in the germline V gene. The CDR3 is CASSSQGWRGYTF. The DNA of the CDR3 is TGTGCCAGCAGTTCACAGGGTTGGCGAGGCTACACCTTC.

The chain combines TRBV6-5 with TRBJ1-2; the D is unclear. CDR3 length: 14 residues. V was clipped by 6 bases and J by 3 bases, with 14 bases between them. The germline V gene has CDR1 MNHEY and CDR2 SVGAGI. CDR3 region: CASRTPGGDYGYTF. CDR3 in DNA: TGTGCCAGCAGAACCCCGGGCGGGGACTATGGCTACACCTTC.

The chain employs TRBV7-3 and TRBJ2-1; a weak D match, TRBD2 (6 bases). V was pared by 2 bases and J by 9 bases, with 11 bases between. CDR1 SGHTA and CDR2 FQGTGA come from the germline V gene. The CDR3 contains 13 residues. CDR3: CASSLFSGGEQFF. The DNA of the CDR3 is TGTGCCAGCAGCTTATTCTCCGGGGGTGAGCAGTTCTTC.

This chain joins TRBV7-8 and TRBJ2-6; maybe TRBD2 (5 bases). Trimming took 4 bases from V and 0 from J, leaving 13 bases between them. CDR1 and CDR2 from the germline V gene are SGHVS and FQNEAQ. The CDR3 has 17 residues. CDR3 sequence reads: CASSSRVEGSGANVLTF. The CDR3 DNA reads TGTGCCAGCAGCTCCCGGGTTGAGGGCTCTGGGGCCAACGTCCTGACTTTC.

The chain is built from TRBV5-1 and TRBJ1-4, with TRBD1 matching over 10 bases. Germline loops: CDR1 SGHRS, CDR2 YFSETQ. Trimming at V came to 3 bases and at J to 7 bases, leaving 3 bases not matched to a gene. The CDR3 has 14 amino acids. CDR3 nucleotide sequence: TGCGCCAGCAGCTCCGGGACAGGGGTTGAAAAACTGTTTTTT. This sequence encodes CASSSGTGVEKLFF.

The V gene is TRBV9, the J gene TRBJ2-5; 9 nucleotides align to TRBD2. Germline V lookup: CDR1 SGDLS, CDR2 YYNGEE. CDR3 length: 16 amino acids. The ends lost 2 bases at V and 5 bases at J; junction bases unmatched: 10. Written as DNA, the CDR3 is TGTGCCAGCAGCGTGACGACTAGCGGCATGGGGGAGACCCAGTACTTC. This sequence encodes CASSVTTSGMGETQYF.

The genes are TRBV10-3 and TRBJ2-3; D is perhaps TRBD2 (6 bases). Germline values: CDR1 ENHRY, CDR2 SYGVKD. Trimming cost V 6 bases and J 6 bases, with 10 bases left between them. The CDR3 has 12 amino acids. The CDR3 loop reads CAISGSGDTQYF. The CDR3 DNA is TGTGCCATCAGCGGCAGCGGGGATACGCAGTATTTT.

This clone is a singleton in its sample. CDR3 bases: TGTGCCACTAAGTGGAGGGATCTAGGCGGCTACACCTTC. Translated: CATKWRDLGGYTF. The V and J genes are TRBV19 and TRBJ1-2; D remains ambiguous. This CDR3 contains 13 residues. The V end was cut by 10 bases, the J end by 8 bases, with 20 bases between. Per the germline V gene, CDR1 is LNHDA and CDR2 is SQIVND (reference sequence).

The chain carries TRBV4-3 and TRBJ1-2, with unresolved D. Germline CDR1 and CDR2: LGHNA and YSLEER. Trimming shortened V by 4 bases and J by 2 bases, and 11 bases separated the two germline ends. CDR3 length: 14 amino acids. The CDR3 loop reads CASSPHQANYGYTF. The CDR3 region has the DNA TGCGCCAGCAGCCCTCACCAGGCAAACTATGGCTACACCTTC.

The chain uses TRBV19 and TRBJ2-5; 13 nucleotides line up with TRBD2. Germline CDR1 LNHDA, CDR2 SQIVND (reference sequence). The CDR3 loop spans 17 amino acids. The trim removed 4 bases at V and 4 bases at J, leaving 9 bases unmatched. The CDR3 spells CASSKWTSGRRRETQYF. The CDR3 region has the DNA TGTGCCAGTAGTAAGTGGACTAGCGGGAGAAGGCGAGAGACCCAGTACTTC.

This chain connects TRBV2 to TRBJ2-7, with D perhaps matching TRBD2 (6 bases). CDR3 length equals 14 residues. V shed 8 bases and J shed 3 bases, with 17 bases lying between them. CDR1 and CDR2 from the germline V gene are SNHLY and FYNNEI. The CDR3 loop reads CASAGLPYYYEQYF. The CDR3 region has the DNA TGTGCCAGCGCCGGACTACCGTACTACTACGAGCAGTACTTC. Full variable domain (missing parts from reference TRBV2 and TRBJ2-7): EPEVTQTPSHQVTQMGQEVILRCVPISNHLYFYWYRQILGQKVEFLVSFYNNEISEKSEIFDDQFSVERPDGSNFTLKIRSTKLEDSAMYFCASAGLPYYYEQYFGPGTRLTVT.

The rearrangement uses TRBV10-1 and TRBJ1-1, with D tentatively TRBD1 (6 bases). The germline CDR1 and CDR2 sequences are WNHNN and SYGVQD (reference sequence). The CDR3 loop spans 18 amino acids. The ends were cut back, 0 bases at V and 4 bases at J, with 21 bases in the middle. Here the CDR3 reads CASSESSPGGPDPTEAFF. In DNA, the CDR3 is TGCGCCAGCAGTGAGTCGTCGCCGGGGGGCCCCGACCCCACTGAAGCTTTCTTT.

The J gene is TRBJ1-4, the V gene TRBV7-8, with TRBD1 as a possible D gene (6 bases). Trimming shortened V by 3 bases and J by 5 bases, and 13 bases separated the two germline ends. Germline CDR1 reads SGHVS; CDR2 reads FQNEAQ. The CDR3 consists of 15 residues. The CDR3 here is CASSLSRGGNEKLFF. The CDR3 region has the DNA TGTGCCAGCAGCTTGAGCAGGGGAGGGAATGAAAAACTGTTTTTT.

J is TRBJ2-6 and V is TRBV5-6, with D tentatively TRBD1 (5 bases). Trimming removed 4 bases at V and 0 bases at J, with 11 bases between. Germline V gene data show CDR1 as SGHDT and CDR2 as YYEEEE. This CDR3 is 16 amino acids long. This chain's CDR3 is CASSLGHLSGANVLTF. DNA for the CDR3: TGTGCCAGCAGCCTCGGACACCTCTCTGGGGCCAACGTCCTGACTTTC.

The table lists this clone with a count of one. V and J are TRBV27 and TRBJ2-3; perhaps TRBD1 as D (6 bases). V was trimmed by 6 bases and J by 2 bases, leaving 12 bases between them. The CDR3 is 14 residues long. CDR1 and CDR2 from the germline V gene are MNHEY and SMNVEV (reference sequence). The CDR3 nucleotides read TGTGCCAGCAGCTCTACAGGGCCCACAGATACGCAGTATTTT. It codes for CASSSTGPTDTQYF.

The rearrangement links TRBV5-1 to TRBJ2-1; TRBD2 agrees at 12 bases. This CDR3 has 18 amino acids. From germline, CDR1 is SGHRS and CDR2 YFSETQ. V was pared by 0 bases and J by 8 bases, with 12 bases of the junction left unmatched. The DNA of the CDR3 is TGCGCCAGCAGCTTGGGTGCTAGCGGGAGGGGGCAAGGCGATGAGCAGTTCTTC. Translating it yields CASSLGASGRGQGDEQFF.

CDR3 sequence (DNA): TGTGCCAGCAGTTCGGACAACCAAGAGACCCAGTACTTC. This sequence encodes CASSSDNQETQYF. This chain uses TRBV2 with TRBJ2-5; TRBD1 might be the D (5 bases). V was trimmed by 5 bases and J by 0 bases, leaving 7 bases between them. Germline loops: CDR1 SNHLY, CDR2 FYNNEI. This CDR3 is built from 13 residues.

The chain links TRBV7-9 to TRBJ1-4; the match to TRBD1 covers 9 bases. V was clipped by 4 bases and J by 7 bases; unmatched bases: 7. The germline V gene has CDR1 SEHNR and CDR2 FQNEAQ (reference sequence). The CDR3 loop spans 15 amino acids. The CDR3 DNA reads as TGTGCCAGCAGCTCAGGGACAGGGAGGGGTGAAAAACTGTTTTTT. It translates to CASSSGTGRGEKLFF.

V and J are TRBV27 and TRBJ1-4; D perhaps matches TRBD1 (6 bases). CDR1 and CDR2 from the germline V gene are MNHEY and SMNVEV (reference sequence). CDR3 length: 14 residues. The V end lost 9 bases, the J end lost 3 bases, and 14 bases lay between the germline ends. CDR3 loop: CASAYRQANEKLFF. CDR3 nucleotide sequence: TGTGCCAGTGCGTATCGACAGGCTAATGAAAAACTGTTTTTT. Full variable domain (rest looked up from reference TRBV27 and TRBJ1-4): EAQVTQNPRYLITVTGKKLTVTCSQNMNHEYMSWYRQDPGLGLRQIYYSMNVEVTDKGDVPEGYKVSRKEKRNFPLILESPSPNQTSLYFCASAYRQANEKLFFGSGTQLSVL.

This clone was seen once. J is TRBJ1-1 and V is TRBV7-9, with no clear D. Trimming removed 5 bases from V and 4 bases from J, with 14 bases in between. CDR1 is SEHNR, CDR2 FQNEAQ, per germline (reference sequence). CDR3 length: 14 amino acids. CDR3 amino acids: CASSQRTRGTEAFF. CDR3 in DNA: TGTGCCAGCAGCCAGCGTACTCGGGGCACTGAAGCTTTCTTT.

This clone has a single count. The chain joins TRBV7-9 to TRBJ2-1, with 8 bases matching TRBD2. From germline, CDR1 is SEHNR and CDR2 FQNEAQ (reference sequence). The ends lost 0 bases at V and 9 bases at J; junction bases unmatched: 10. This CDR3 is 16 amino acids long. The DNA of the CDR3 is TGTGCCAGCAGCTTAGCCCCGGGACTAGGAAAGGTTGAGCAGTTCTTC. Protein sequence: CASSLAPGLGKVEQFF.

The chain's CDR3 is CASSGKTGYRTDTQYF. CDR3 bases: TGTGCCAGCAGCGGCAAAACAGGGTATCGGACAGATACGCAGTATTTT. The V call is TRBV5-4, the J call TRBJ2-3; TRBD1 might be the D (6 bases). The CDR3 is made up of 16 amino acids. With 4 bases removed from V and 3 bases from J, the gap between germline ends came to 18 bases. CDR1 SGHNT and CDR2 YYREEE come from the germline V gene (reference sequence). The full variable domain, in which reference TRBV5-4 and TRBJ2-3 provide the parts outside the CDR3, is ETGVTQSPTHLIKTRGQQVTLRCSSQSGHNTVSWYQQALGQGPQFIFQYYREEENGRGNFPPRFSGLQFPNYSSELNVNALELDDSALYLCASSGKTGYRTDTQYFGPGTRLTVL.